Listed below are T cell receptor beta chains from one sample, sequenced in a study of blood T cell repertoires in COVID-19. Data came from immunoSEQ multiplex PCR; TCRdb stores just in-frame clones and leaves some out. Of approximately 250,000 clones in the sample, approximately 82% were seen once. The sample was peripheral blood. All receptors derive from a woman aged 35 to 49 who had recovered from COVID-19. The CDR3 runs from the conserved cysteine through the conserved F or W. Each record gives: J gene, clone size, V gene, D gene, CDR3 protein, CDR3 DNA. D genes are given only for firm matches. Clone size is given for some rows only: seen once, a few or many times, or a class if the clone is expanded.

TRBJ2-2,-,TRBV19,-,CASRTQGSPTGELFF,TGTGCCAGTAGGACGCAGGGTTCCCCCACCGGGGAGCTGTTTTTT
TRBJ1-1,-,TRBV3-1/TRBV3-2,-,CASSQDWGRPEAFF,TGTGCCAGCAGCCAAGACTGGGGGCGTCCTGAAGCTTTCTTT
TRBJ2-3,-,TRBV6-5,-,CASRMAAISTDTQYF,TGTGCCAGCAGGATGGCGGCCATTAGCACAGATACGCAGTATTTT
TRBJ2-5,once,TRBV7-3,-,CASSLGTTGETQYF,TGTGCCAGCAGCTTAGGGACTACAGGGGAGACCCAGTACTTC
TRBJ1-2,-,TRBV6-6,TRBD1,CASRGTGAFGYGYTF,TGTGCCAGCAGAGGGACAGGGGCTTTTGGCTATGGCTACACCTTC
TRBJ2-1,-,TRBV15,-,CATSRGAGENEQFF,TGTGCCACCAGCAGAGGGGCAGGGGAAAATGAGCAGTTCTTC
TRBJ2-2,-,TRBV6-5,TRBD2,CASSYSMAGRVFF,TGTGCCAGCAGTTACTCCATGGCAGGGAGGGTGTTTTTT
TRBJ2-1,once,TRBV9,TRBD2,CASSVGTSGHNEQFF,TGTGCCAGCAGCGTAGGGACTAGCGGCCACAATGAGCAGTTCTTC
TRBJ2-3,-,TRBV7-9,TRBD2,CASSPWTSGATDTQYF,TGTGCCAGCAGCCCCTGGACTAGCGGGGCGACAGATACGCAGTATTTT
TRBJ2-7,-,TRBV27,-,CASSCPVDRIIYEQYF,TGTGCCAGCAGTTGCCCCGTGGACAGAATAATCTACGAGCAGTACTTC
TRBJ1-3,-,TRBV3-1/TRBV3-2,-,CASSQVSYSAYSGNTIYF,TGTGCCAGCAGCCAAGTCAGTTACAGTGCATACTCTGGAAACACCATATATTTT
TRBJ2-5,-,TRBV9,-,CASSVGGGAQYF,TGTGCCAGCAGCGTAGGAGGGGGGGCCCAGTACTTC
TRBJ2-1,once,TRBV19,TRBD2,CASSIRASGGTTYNEQFF,TGTGCCAGTAGTATCCGGGCTAGCGGGGGGACCACCTACAATGAGCAGTTCTTC
TRBJ1-4,-,TRBV7-9,-,CASSLVYQSEANEKLFF,TGTGCCAGCAGCTTAGTGTACCAGTCGGAGGCTAATGAAAAACTGTTTTTT
TRBJ2-2,-,TRBV10-3,TRBD2,CAIKPGLAGGPGTGELFF,TGTGCCATCAAACCGGGACTAGCGGGGGGTCCGGGCACCGGGGAGCTGTTTTTT
TRBJ1-2,-,TRBV29-1,-,CSVGQYYGYTF,TGCAGCGTTGGACAGTACTATGGCTACACCTTC
TRBJ1-3,-,TRBV11-3,-,CASSLSRAFSGNTIYF,TGTGCCAGCAGCCTATCGCGGGCATTCTCTGGAAACACCATATATTTT
TRBJ2-1,-,TRBV12-3/TRBV12-4,-,CASSLGHNEQFF,TGTGCCAGCAGTTTGGGGCACAATGAGCAGTTCTTC
TRBJ2-7,-,TRBV15,-,CATSRQSVAEQYF,TGTGCCACCAGCAGGCAGAGCGTGGCAGAGCAGTACTTC
TRBJ2-2,-,TRBV28,-,CASVSGQNTGELFF,TGTGCCAGCGTCTCCGGACAGAACACCGGGGAGCTGTTTTTT
TRBJ2-1,-,TRBV19,TRBD2,CASNPGLPNNEQFF,TGTGCCAGTAATCCGGGACTACCGAACAATGAGCAGTTCTTC
TRBJ2-1,once,TRBV7-3,TRBD1,CASSLRQGSHEQFF,TGTGCCAGCAGCCTAAGACAGGGTTCCCATGAGCAGTTCTTC
TRBJ1-3,-,TRBV25-1,TRBD1,CASSDLTGVSSGNTIYF,TGTGCCAGCAGTGACTTAACAGGGGTAAGCTCTGGAAACACCATATATTTT
TRBJ2-7,once,TRBV28,-,CASSFLSEQYF,TGTGCCAGCAGTTTCCTCTCTGAGCAGTACTTC
TRBJ2-7,-,TRBV6-4,-,CASSDGPYEQYF,TGTGCCAGCAGTGACGGGCCTTACGAGCAGTACTTC
TRBJ2-3,-,TRBV7-9,-,CASSPCTDTQYF,TGTGCCAGCAGCCCCTGCACAGATACGCAGTATTTT
TRBJ1-1,-,TRBV6-6,-,CASSYPGAEAFF,TGTGCCAGCAGTTACCCAGGGGCAGAAGCTTTCTTT
TRBJ1-5,-,TRBV5-1,-,CASSLDPAGSSNQPQHF,TGCGCCAGCAGCTTGGACCCGGCGGGAAGTAGCAATCAGCCCCAGCATTTT
TRBJ2-4,once,TRBV11-3,-,CASSLDPGENIQYF,TGTGCCAGCAGCTTAGACCCGGGGGAAAACATTCAGTACTTC
TRBJ1-1,few,TRBV6-5,-,CASSSPDSWTEAFF,TGTGCCAGCAGTTCCCCCGACAGTTGGACTGAAGCTTTCTTT
TRBJ1-4,-,TRBV12-5,TRBD1,CASGGQGGGEKLFF,TGTGCTAGTGGGGGACAGGGAGGTGGAGAAAAACTGTTTTTT
TRBJ2-5,-,TRBV5-6,-,CASSPGLAQTQYF,TGTGCCAGCAGCCCTGGACTCGCGCAGACCCAGTACTTC
TRBJ1-1,-,TRBV5-1,-,CASSLSYGPGTEAFF,TGCGCCAGCAGCTTGAGTTATGGGCCGGGGACTGAAGCTTTCTTT
TRBJ1-2,-,TRBV6-1,TRBD1,CASSEMDRGHGYTF,TGTGCCAGCAGTGAAATGGACAGGGGACATGGCTACACCTTC
TRBJ2-7,-,TRBV7-9,TRBD1,CASEGQGYEQYF,TGTGCCAGCGAGGGACAGGGGTACGAGCAGTACTTC
TRBJ1-1,-,TRBV29-1,-,CSVVTGKTEAFF,TGCAGCGTTGTTACCGGGAAAACTGAAGCTTTCTTT
TRBJ1-5,-,TRBV2,-,CARSTGFNQPQHF,TGTGCCCGGAGTACAGGGTTCAATCAGCCCCAGCATTTT
TRBJ2-7,-,TRBV27,-,CASSLGGQIFEQYF,TGTGCCAGCAGTTTAGGGGGCCAGATCTTTGAGCAGTACTTC
TRBJ1-1,-,TRBV6-5,-,CASTLRGWNTEAFF,TGTGCCTCCACCCTGCGGGGCTGGAACACTGAAGCTTTCTTT
TRBJ1-2,few,TRBV5-1,-,CASRPGPAGPYGYTF,TGCGCCAGCAGACCGGGTCCTGCCGGCCCCTATGGCTACACCTTC
TRBJ2-1,-,TRBV24-1,TRBD1,CATSDSTGLSDEQFF,TGTGCCACCAGTGATTCGACAGGGCTGTCGGATGAGCAGTTCTTC
TRBJ2-3,-,TRBV29-1,-,CSVAKGADTQYF,TGCAGCGTTGCTAAGGGGGCAGATACGCAGTATTTT
TRBJ1-6,-,TRBV3-1/TRBV3-2,TRBD1,CASSQRTGALNSPLHF,TGTGCCAGCAGCCAAAGGACAGGGGCACTAAATTCACCCCTCCACTTT
TRBJ2-7,-,TRBV20-1,-,CSARDKYEQYF,TGCAGTGCTAGGGACAAATACGAGCAGTACTTC
TRBJ2-7,-,TRBV6-2/TRBV6-3,TRBD2,CASSYVPGLAVPGQYF,TGTGCCAGCAGTTACGTCCCGGGACTAGCGGTTCCGGGGCAGTACTTC
TRBJ2-3,-,TRBV7-2,TRBD2,CASSLTSGGFTDTQYF,TGTGCCAGCAGCTTGACTAGCGGGGGGTTTACAGATACGCAGTATTTT